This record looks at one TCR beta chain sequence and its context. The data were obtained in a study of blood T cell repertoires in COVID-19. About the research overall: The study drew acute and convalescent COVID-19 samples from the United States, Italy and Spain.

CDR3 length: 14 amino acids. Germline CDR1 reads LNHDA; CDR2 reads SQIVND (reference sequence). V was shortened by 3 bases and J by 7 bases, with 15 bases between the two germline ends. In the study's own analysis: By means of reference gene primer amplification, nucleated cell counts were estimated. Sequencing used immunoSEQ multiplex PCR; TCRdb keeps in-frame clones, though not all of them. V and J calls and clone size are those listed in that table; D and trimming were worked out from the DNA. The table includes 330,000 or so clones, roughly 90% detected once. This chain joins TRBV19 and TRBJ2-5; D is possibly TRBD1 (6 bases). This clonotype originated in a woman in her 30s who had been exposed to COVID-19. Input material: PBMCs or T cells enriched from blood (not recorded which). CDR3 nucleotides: TGTGCCAGTAGTATGGATGGGGGCCCGAGGACCCAGTACTTC. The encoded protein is CASSMDGGPRTQYF.